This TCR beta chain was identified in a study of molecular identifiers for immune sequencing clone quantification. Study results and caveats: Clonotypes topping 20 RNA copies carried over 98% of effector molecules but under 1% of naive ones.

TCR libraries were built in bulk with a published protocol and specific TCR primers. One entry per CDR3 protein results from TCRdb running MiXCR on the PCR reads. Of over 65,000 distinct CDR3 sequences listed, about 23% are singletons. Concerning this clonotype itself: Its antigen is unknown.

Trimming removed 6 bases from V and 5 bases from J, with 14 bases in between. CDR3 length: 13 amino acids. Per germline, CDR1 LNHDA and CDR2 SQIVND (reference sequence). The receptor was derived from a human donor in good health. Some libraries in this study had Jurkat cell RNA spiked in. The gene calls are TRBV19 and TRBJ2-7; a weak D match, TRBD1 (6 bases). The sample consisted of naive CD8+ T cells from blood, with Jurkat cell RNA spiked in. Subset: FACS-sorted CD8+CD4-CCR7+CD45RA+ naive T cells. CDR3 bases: TGTGCCAGTAGGTCACAGGGAGACCACGAGCAGTACTTC. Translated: CASRSQGDHEQYF.